The 32 T cell receptor beta chains listed next were all sequenced from one sample in a study of response to subunit inactivated influenza vaccine (dated by TCRdb to 2017 to 2018). The method was RT-PCR. The instrument was an Illumina HiSeq 2500. TCRdb reanalyzed the raw reads on its own, using fastp at Q25 for trimming and MiXCR for clone calling, and kept in-frame beta chains. Rows matching on CDR3 protein sequence are summarized as one entry with the most common DNA and genes. The sample table holds 500,000 to 550,000 distinct CDR3 sequences, of which roughly 25% were seen once. The top ten clones comprise around 2.8% of the sample. These data were also filed under a second study, of T cells expressing NK-cell markers. As that second study puts it: TCR beta cDNA libraries were prepared using 5'RACE template switching, which introduced a universal primer site and unique molecular identifiers.

The source material was CD4+ T cells sorted from PBMCs, sampled about 11 days after vaccination. Receptors originate from a man in his fifties who received an inactivated influenza vaccine. Donor details come from another sample of the same person, matched by shared clones.

The chain recombines TRBV12-3 or TRBV12-4 with TRBJ1-2; 10 nucleotides agree with TRBD1. The CDR3 has 14 residues. The V segment lost 7 bases and the J segment 2 bases; nucleotides outside the gene matches: 4. CDR3: CASNRQGANYGYTF. In nucleotides, the CDR3 is TGTGCCAGCAACAGACAGGGGGCGAACTATGGCTACACCTTC.

The gene calls are TRBV6-1 and TRBJ2-2; perhaps TRBD2 as D (6 bases). Germline CDR1 reads MNHNS; CDR2 reads SASEGT. V shed 6 bases and J shed 1 base, with 12 bases lying between them. CDR3 length: 15 residues. The CDR3, as DNA: TGTGCCAGCAGGGTGGGGGGTGTGAACACCGGGGAGCTGTTTTTT. Translation: CASRVGGVNTGELFF.

This clonotype came up a few times. This sequence joins TRBV20-1 and TRBJ1-1; D unclear. Germline CDR1 reads DFQATT; CDR2 reads SNEGSKA (reference sequence). The ends were cut back, 0 bases at V and 1 base at J, with 12 bases in the middle. The CDR3 loop spans 15 amino acids. The CDR3, as DNA: TGCAGTGCTAGAGATTATAGGGCACCGAACACTGAAGCTTTCTTT. Protein: CSARDYRAPNTEAFF.

J is TRBJ2-1 and V is TRBV7-2, with D unresolved. V lost 2 bases and J 0 bases, leaving 11 bases between the germline ends. CDR3 length: 16 residues. From germline, CDR1 is SGHTA and CDR2 FQGNSA. CDR3 protein: CASSLSGSVSYNEQFF. The CDR3, as DNA: TGTGCCAGCAGCTTATCAGGTTCCGTCTCCTACAATGAGCAGTTCTTC.

Remarks on this clonotype: A read error is possible here, since a much larger clone lies one base away. V is TRBV28 and J is TRBJ2-3; no firm D call. This CDR3 is 11 amino acids long. The germline CDR1 and CDR2 sequences are MDHEN and SYDVKM. Trimming removed 6 bases at V and 3 bases at J, with 4 bases between. CDR3 bases: TGTGCCAGCAGGTGGACAGATACGCAGTATTTT. This sequence encodes CASRWTDTQYF.

This chain connects TRBV20-1 to TRBJ2-3, with a tentative D call TRBD2 (6 bases). There are 15 residues in the CDR3. Germline V gene sequence: CDR1 DFQATT, CDR2 SNEGSKA (reference sequence). V gave up 0 bases and J gave up 2 bases, with 12 bases separating them. This CDR3 reads CSARDAGRTTDTQYF. The CDR3 DNA reads TGCAGTGCTAGAGACGCGGGAAGGACCACAGATACGCAGTATTTT.

This clonotype was detected a few times. The chain carries TRBV28 and TRBJ1-1; D gene uncertain. Germline assignment: CDR1 MDHEN and CDR2 SYDVKM. The CDR3 loop spans 15 amino acids. Trimming took off 6 bases at V and 3 bases at J, with 17 bases between the two ends. CDR3 region: CASSTLGLRDTEAFF. The CDR3 nucleotides read TGTGCCAGCAGCACCCTTGGGCTGAGGGACACTGAAGCTTTCTTT.

This chain joins TRBV7-7 and TRBJ2-1; tentatively, D is TRBD2 (5 bases). The CDR3 extends over 14 amino acids. V shed 3 bases and J shed 5 bases, with 11 bases lying between them. Germline CDR1 reads SSHAT; CDR2 reads FNYEAQ (reference sequence). DNA of the CDR3: TGTGCCAGCAGCTTCGGGGTTTTGGACAATGAGCAGTTCTTC. The encoded protein is CASSFGVLDNEQFF. Based on the CDR3 plus reference TRBV7-7 and TRBJ2-1, the full variable domain is GAGVSQSPRYKVTKRGQDVTLRCDPISSHATLYWYQQALGQGPEFLTYFNYEAQPDKSGLPSDRFSAERPEGSISTLTIQRTEQRDSAMYRCASSFGVLDNEQFFGPGTRLTVL.

Only a few counts were recorded for this clonotype. The chain is built from TRBV10-3 and TRBJ2-1; D possibly uses TRBD1 or TRBD2 (5 bases each). Per germline, CDR1 ENHRY and CDR2 SYGVKD. The ends were cut back, 6 bases at V and 8 bases at J, with 17 bases in the middle. CDR3 length: 14 residues. CDR3 DNA: TGTGCCATCAGCCTACGGGGCCTTTCGGATGAGCAGTTCTTC. It codes for CAISLRGLSDEQFF.

J is TRBJ1-1 and V is TRBV28; no reliable D call. The CDR3 spans 13 residues. The germline gives CDR1 MDHEN, CDR2 SYDVKM. The CDR3 DNA sequence: TGTATGGGGTCGGAAAACCGACGGGGTGAAGCTTTCTTT. Translating it yields CMGSENRRGEAFF.

This chain links TRBV7-9 with TRBJ2-3, with TRBD1 as a possible D gene (6 bases). The germline V gene encodes CDR1 SEHNR and CDR2 FQNEAQ (reference sequence). This CDR3 region has 16 residues. V shed 5 bases and J shed 7 bases, with 22 bases lying between them. The CDR3 nucleotides are TGTGCCAGCAGCCCCCGGGGCAACAGGGAGCCGAATACGCAGTATTTT. It translates to CASSPRGNREPNTQYF.

This clonotype was recorded once. J is TRBJ1-5 and V is TRBV12-3 or TRBV12-4; 9 nucleotides align to TRBD1. With 8 bases clipped from V and 4 bases from J, the junction kept 6 bases outside the gene matches. This CDR3 region has 14 residues. Written as DNA, the CDR3 is TGTGCCAGCGGTGGACAGGGGTTAAATCAGCCCCAGCATTTT. This translates into CASGGQGLNQPQHF.

V usage is TRBV20-1 and J usage is TRBJ1-2, with TRBD1 identical over 12 bases. Germline-derived CDR1 and CDR2 are DFQATT and SNEGSKA (reference sequence). V lost 3 bases to trimming and J lost 7 bases; unmatched junction nucleotides: 3. This CDR3 has 13 amino acids. CDR3 bases: TGCAGTGCTAGGCGGGACAGGGGGCTTGGCTACACCTTC. Its translation is CSARRDRGLGYTF.

The chain uses TRBV2 and TRBJ2-5; no definite D call. The CDR3 runs 13 residues. V lost 3 bases and J 5 bases, leaving 10 bases between the germline ends. CDR1 and CDR2 from the germline V gene are SNHLY and FYNNEI. CDR3 sequence reads: CASSDVVGETQYF. In DNA, the CDR3 is TGTGCCAGCAGTGATGTGGTCGGGGAGACCCAGTACTTC.

This clonotype was counted a few times. The rearrangement links TRBV10-2 to TRBJ2-5, with 11 nucleotides matching TRBD2. The germline gives CDR1 WSHSY, CDR2 SAAADI. J was trimmed by 2 bases and V by 2 bases; bases with no gene match: 1. The CDR3 runs 15 residues. DNA of the CDR3: TGCGCCAGCAGTGAGACTAGCGGGGGACAAGAGACCCAGTACTTC. Translated: CASSETSGGQETQYF.

V usage is TRBV6-2 or TRBV6-3 and J usage is TRBJ2-1; D unresolved. Deletions cut 2 bases from V and 16 bases from J, with 18 bases between. Germline V gene sequence: CDR1 MNHEY, CDR2 SVGEGT. This CDR3 is built from 13 residues. The CDR3 sequence: CASSYRLVFGLFF. The CDR3 nucleotides read TGTGCCAGCAGTTACCGCCTAGTATTCGGGCTCTTCTTC.

Only a few counts were recorded for this clonotype. The rearrangement joins TRBV7-2 to TRBJ1-4; unclear D gene. This CDR3 region has 13 residues. V was pared by 5 bases and J by 9 bases, with 13 bases between. CDR1 is SGHTA, CDR2 FQGNSA, per germline. DNA of the CDR3: TGTGCCAGCAGCCCCCGGGAGACTCAAAAACTGTTTTTT. Translation gives CASSPRETQKLFF.

This clonotype was seen repeatedly, ten times or more. The chain couples TRBV7-2 to TRBJ2-1, with D maybe TRBD2 (6 bases). Trimming removed 2 bases from V and 0 bases from J, with 11 bases in between. CDR1 is SGHTA, CDR2 FQGNSA, per germline. This CDR3 spans 16 amino acids. The chain's CDR3 is CASSLSGSGSYNEQFF. The DNA of the CDR3 is TGTGCCAGCAGCTTAAGCGGGTCTGGCTCCTACAATGAGCAGTTCTTC.

The chain combines TRBV10-3 with TRBJ2-3, with 8 bases lining up with TRBD1. The CDR3 consists of 15 residues. The J segment lost 6 bases and the V segment lost 4 bases, leaving 9 bases of the junction unmatched. CDR1 and CDR2 (germline): ENHRY, SYGVKD. The CDR3 bases are TGTGCCATCAGTGCGGGGACAGGCAACGCGGATACGCAGTATTTT. Protein sequence: CAISAGTGNADTQYF.

This chain connects TRBV30 to TRBJ1-5; possibly TRBD1 for D (6 bases). Trimming pared 2 bases from V and 3 bases from J, leaving 8 bases between. The CDR3 contains 13 residues. Germline V gives CDR1 GTSNPN, CDR2 SVGIG (reference sequence). The CDR3 sequence is CAWSTGFNQPQHF. CDR3 DNA: TGTGCCTGGAGTACAGGGTTCAATCAGCCCCAGCATTTT.

This clonotype was counted only a few times. V usage is TRBV12-3 or TRBV12-4 and J usage is TRBJ1-1, with TRBD1 as a possible D gene (5 bases). V was trimmed by 7 bases and J by 5 bases, leaving 23 bases between them. The CDR3 runs 16 residues. The CDR3 sequence: CASNPGGERGGTEAFF. The CDR3 DNA reads TGTGCCAGCAACCCCGGGGGGGAAAGGGGAGGAACTGAAGCTTTCTTT.

This clonotype was seen repeatedly, ten times or more. V and J are TRBV20-1 and TRBJ2-1, with TRBD2 identical over 15 bases. The CDR3 spans 17 residues. Germline V gene data show CDR1 as DFQATT and CDR2 as SNEGSKA (reference sequence). V lost 5 bases, J lost 2 bases, and 7 bases stayed unmatched. CDR3 in DNA: TGCAGTGCTCAAGGACTAGCGGGGGGGCGAACCTACAATGAGCAGTTCTTC. Encoded protein: CSAQGLAGGRTYNEQFF.

The V gene is TRBV7-2, the J gene TRBJ2-5, with 8 bases identical to TRBD2. There are 15 residues in the CDR3. Unmatched junction bases numbered 7, after V lost 1 base and J lost 6 bases. Germline V gene sequence: CDR1 SGHTA, CDR2 FQGNSA. The CDR3 region is CASSLDGGASKTQYF. CDR3 bases: TGTGCCAGCAGCTTAGACGGGGGGGCCTCTAAGACCCAGTACTTC.

This clonotype showed up just a few times. One junction end does not reproduce the germline sequence, and a read error may be involved. The chain is built from TRBV10-3 and TRBJ1-3; D gene uncertain. The CDR3 is 13 amino acids. Looked up from germline, CDR1 is ENHRY and CDR2 is SYGVKD. CDR3 sequence reads: CAIGDPTGNTIYF. The CDR3 DNA sequence: TGTGCCATCGGTGATCCGACTGGAAACACCATATATTTT.

This clonotype was seen only a few times. The chain employs TRBV7-2 and TRBJ2-7, with D possibly matching TRBD1 (6 bases). Deletions cut 0 bases from V and 2 bases from J, with 11 bases between. The CDR3 totals 15 residues. Germline loops: CDR1 SGHTA, CDR2 FQGNSA. The DNA of the CDR3 is TGTGCCAGCAGCTTAGCGGGGGCTTCCCCCTACGAGCAGTACTTC. Amino acids: CASSLAGASPYEQYF.

The chain has TRBV11-2 and TRBJ1-4, with TRBD1 matching over 7 bases. CDR3 size: 13 residues. V shed 6 bases, J shed 6 bases, and the junction held 4 bases outside the gene matches. CDR1 is SGHAT and CDR2 is FQNNGV in the germline V gene. CDR3 protein: CASRVGGHEKLFF. The DNA of the CDR3 is TGTGCCAGCAGGGTAGGGGGCCATGAAAAACTGTTTTTT.

This clonotype was counted a few times. The rearrangement joins TRBV18 to TRBJ2-3; D call uncertain. This CDR3 is 14 amino acids long. Germline V gene lookup returns CDR1 KGHSH and CDR2 LQKENI. Trimming stripped 2 bases from V and 6 bases from J, with 12 bases between. This chain's CDR3 is CASSPETVRDTQYF. CDR3 coding DNA: TGTGCCAGCTCACCAGAAACAGTGAGGGATACGCAGTATTTT.

The chain joins TRBV25-1 to TRBJ2-5, with D perhaps TRBD1 (6 bases). The CDR3 length is 14 residues. Germline values: CDR1 MGHDK, CDR2 SYGVNS. Trimming stripped 2 bases from V and 0 bases from J, with 7 bases between. The DNA of the CDR3 is TGTGCCAGCAGTGAAGACAGGAACCAAGAGACCCAGTACTTC. It encodes CASSEDRNQETQYF. Supplemented by reference TRBV25-1 and TRBJ2-5, the full variable domain reads EADIYQTPRYLVIGTGKKITLECSQTMGHDKMYWYQQDPGMELHLIHYSYGVNSTEKGDLSSESTVSRIRTEHFPLTLESARPSHTSQYLCASSEDRNQETQYFGPGTRLLVL.

The genes are TRBV24-1 and TRBJ2-2; TRBD1 might be the D (6 bases). The CDR3 consists of 14 residues. Trimming took 9 bases from V and 6 from J, leaving 16 bases between them. Per the germline V gene, CDR1 is KGHDR and CDR2 is SFDVKD. This CDR3 reads CATSTGSLAGELFF. DNA for the CDR3: TGTGCCACCTCGACAGGTTCATTGGCCGGGGAGCTGTTTTTT.

V and J are TRBV20-1 and TRBJ2-3; TRBD1 is a possible D gene (6 bases). This CDR3 has 14 residues. Trimming stripped 8 bases from V and 0 bases from J, with 15 bases between. The germline CDR1 and CDR2 sequences are DFQATT and SNEGSKA (reference sequence). The CDR3 DNA is TGCAGTTTGGACGGACAGACCAGCACAGATACGCAGTATTTT. This encodes CSLDGQTSTDTQYF.

The chain joins TRBV5-6 to TRBJ2-6; D ambiguous. The CDR3 extends over 15 amino acids. Trimming left V 5 bases short and J 0 bases short, with 9 bases between. Germline values: CDR1 SGHDT, CDR2 YYEEEE. Written as DNA, the CDR3 is TGTGCCAGCAGAATGAATCCCTCTGGGGCCAACGTCCTGACTTTC. Encoded protein: CASRMNPSGANVLTF. The full variable domain, rest sourced from reference TRBV5-6 and TRBJ2-6, is DAGVTQSPTHLIKTRGQQVTLRCSPKSGHDTVSWYQQALGQGPQFIFQYYEEEERQRGNFPDRFSGHQFPNYSSELNVNALLLGDSALYLCASRMNPSGANVLTFGAGSRLTVL.

This clonotype occurred once. The chain couples TRBV11-3 to TRBJ2-1, with no clear D. Between the trimmed V and J ends, which lost 4 bases and 0 bases, there was a span of 13 bases. Germline loops: CDR1 SGHNT, CDR2 YENEEA. The CDR3 length is 16 residues. CDR3 amino acids: CASSSHSDLSYNEQFF. In DNA form, the CDR3 reads TGTGCCAGCAGCTCCCACTCCGATCTCTCCTACAATGAGCAGTTCTTC.